These 10 T cell receptor beta chains originate from one sample sequenced in a study of glioma-infiltrating T cells. Using RNA template, CDR3s of TCR alpha and beta were amplified with iRepertoire arm-PCR. TCRdb used MiXCR to reprocess the multiplex PCR reads, holding one entry per CDR3 protein. Here the sample spans roughly 200,000 distinct CDR3 sequences, around 40% being singletons. The specimen sequenced was glioma tissue, nonneoplastic brain tissue, or PBMCs (not recorded which). Receptors were obtained from a human donor with low-grade glioma or glioblastoma, undergoing nonglioma brain surgery, or in good health (not recorded which).

A word on this clonotype: An end of the junction differs from the germline gene, which may be a read error. This chain uses TRBV27 with TRBJ2-7, with D unclear. Germline assignment: CDR1 MNHEY and CDR2 SMNVEV (reference sequence). This CDR3 comprises 16 residues. The CDR3 nucleotides are TGTGACAGCAGTTTGGTAGGTTCCAGCGTCTCCTACGAGCAGTACTTC. This encodes CDSSLVGSSVSYEQYF.

This clonotype was found a few times. A read error is possible here, since a much larger clone lies one base away. The CDR3 nucleotides are TGTGCCAGCGGATTAGAGGGAGGAAGAGAGACCCAGTACTTC. Translating gives CASGLEGGRETQYF. The chain joins TRBV7-2 to TRBJ2-5, with D perhaps TRBD2 (6 bases). Germline loops: CDR1 SGHTA, CDR2 FQGNSA. The CDR3 spans 14 residues. V lost 8 bases and J 4 bases, leaving 17 bases between the germline ends.

The rearrangement uses TRBV29-1 and TRBJ2-3; no clear D. The germline V and J ends were trimmed by 5 bases and 0 bases, with 6 bases remaining between them. There are 12 residues in the CDR3. Germline values: CDR1 SQVTM, CDR2 ANQGSEA. The CDR3 protein is CSVYASTDTQYF. The CDR3 nucleotides are TGCAGCGTTTATGCGAGCACAGATACGCAGTATTTT.

This clonotype was recorded at least ten times. V gene TRBV20-1 combines with J gene TRBJ2-1; D remains unclear. This CDR3 has 12 residues. CDR1 DFQATT and CDR2 SNEGSKA come from the germline V gene (reference sequence). V lost 6 bases and J 4 bases, leaving 10 bases between the germline ends. Written as DNA, the CDR3 is TGCAGTGCCCCGGACCGATACAATGAGCAGTTCTTC. Residues: CSAPDRYNEQFF.

This clonotype has at least ten counts. This chain uses TRBV6-2 or TRBV6-3 with TRBJ1-1; no clear D. This CDR3 has 14 residues. Trimming cost V 2 bases and J 10 bases, with 17 bases left between them. The germline gives CDR1 MNHEY, CDR2 SVGEGT. In DNA form, the CDR3 reads TGTGCCAGCAGTTACCCGCCCGAACCCTCAGTAGCTTTCTTT. It specifies CASSYPPEPSVAFF.

This clonotype has a count of ten or more. The genes are TRBV28 and TRBJ1-5, with a possible D match to TRBD1 (6 bases). Trimming stripped 2 bases from V and 4 bases from J, with 12 bases between. This CDR3 contains 15 residues. CDR1 and CDR2 from the germline V gene are MDHEN and SYDVKM. CDR3 sequence (DNA): TGTGCCAGCAGTTTAAGCGGGCAGGGGAATCAGCCCCAGCATTTT. Its protein product is CASSLSGQGNQPQHF.

There are many counts of this clonotype. The chain employs TRBV10-3 and TRBJ1-1; the match to TRBD1 covers 7 bases. After removal of 3 bases from V and 11 bases from J, the junction contained 9 bases not matched to a gene. The CDR3 loop spans 13 amino acids. CDR1 and CDR2 (germline): ENHRY, SYGVKD. The CDR3 DNA reads as TGTGCCATCAGTGACCCGCCCGGACAGGCGGCTTTCTTT. Translating gives CAISDPPGQAAFF.

In this sample, this clonotype turned up once. A single base separates this from a much larger clone, so it may be a read error. The chain links TRBV7-2 to TRBJ2-5; D gene uncertain. Per germline, CDR1 SGHTA and CDR2 FQGNSA. The CDR3 is 13 amino acids. V was trimmed by 3 bases and J by 7 bases, leaving 12 bases between them. The DNA of the CDR3 is TGTGCCAGCAGCTTCCCCGGCGTGGCGACCCAGTACTTC. This translates into CASSFPGVATQYF. The full variable domain, with the rest looked up from reference TRBV7-2 and TRBJ2-5, is GAGVSQSPSNKVTEKGKDVELRCDPISGHTALYWYRQSLGQGLEFLIYFQGNSAPDKSGLPSDRFSAERTGGSVSTLTIQRTQQEDSAVYLCASSFPGVATQYFGPGTRLLVL.

Comments on this clonotype: One end of the junction is discordant with germline, which a read error may explain. The J gene is TRBJ2-7, the V gene TRBV3-1, with TRBD2 as a possible D gene (6 bases). Germline-derived CDR1 and CDR2 are LGHDT and YNNKEL (reference sequence). The CDR3 consists of 14 residues. CDR3 sequence (DNA): TGTGCCAGAAGCCAAGGCCTGCGGGACTACGAGCAGTACTTC. Protein: CARSQGLRDYEQYF.

This clonotype was counted ten times or more. The chain couples TRBV28 to TRBJ2-1; 7 positions agree with TRBD2. The CDR3 loop spans 15 amino acids. The junction had 7 bases not matched to a gene; V was cut back by 3 bases and J by 5 bases. The germline CDR1 and CDR2 sequences are MDHEN and SYDVKM. CDR3 residues: CASSLSLREDNEQFF. The DNA for the CDR3 is TGTGCCAGCAGTTTGTCTCTACGGGAGGACAATGAGCAGTTCTTC.